The present TCR beta chain was sequenced within a study of cytomegalovirus exposure and HLA in healthy donors. Overall study findings and caveats: It was reported that the classifier diagnosed cytomegalovirus status with high specificity and sensitivity in both the original and validation cohorts. TCR beta chains numbering more than 150 were designated cytomegalovirus-associated.

This clone occurred once. No antigen is known for it. The method was immunoSEQ multiplex PCR; TCRdb's version includes in-frame clones alone and lacks a portion of them. The sample holds 350,000 or so clones, more than 80% seen once. This receptor was obtained from a woman aged 18-35 years in good health and CMV-seronegative. Specimen: PBMCs.

The CDR3 sequence: CASSPGIAVTYEQYF. The CDR3 nucleotides read TGTGCCAGCAGCCCCGGGATAGCGGTTACCTACGAGCAGTACTTC. The chain uses TRBV7-6 and TRBJ2-7; possibly TRBD2 for D (6 bases). The CDR3 has 15 residues. In germline, CDR1 is SGHVS, CDR2 FNYEAQ. Trimming removed 5 bases at V and 2 bases at J, with 16 bases between.